The clone carrying this T cell receptor beta chain has a handful of counts. What it binds is unknown. The CDR3 is made up of 14 amino acids. The V and J ends lost 4 bases and 0 bases respectively, with 10 bases between them. Germline V gives CDR1 SEHNR, CDR2 FQNEAQ (reference sequence). The data originate from a study of T cell responses to AZD1222 COVID-19 vaccine. Study-level results: Recipients of two AZD1222 doses showed rising Spike-specific TCR breadth and depth. The sample set comprised mostly white British donors with more females, and clonal diversity was possibly underestimated.

The table came from immunoSEQ multiplex PCR; TCRdb's copy has only in-frame clones and leaves some out. Of 60,000 to 65,000 clones in the sample, roughly 70% were seen once. The receptor was isolated from an adult in good health. The gene calls are TRBV7-9 and TRBJ2-7; D ambiguous. Sequences were derived from peripheral blood, sampled on day 0 of AZD1222 vaccination. CDR3 coding DNA: TGTGCCAGCAGCTCTCCATGGGCCTCCTACGAGCAGTACTTC. Translated, it gives CASSSPWASYEQYF.